Below are 20 T cell receptor beta chains sequenced from a single sample in a study of shared T cell receptors in the human thymus. Profiled with immunoSEQ multiplex PCR; TCRdb holds only in-frame clones, not every one. The sample lists 700,000 or so clones, approximately 85% occurring once. This same sample was also part of a study on human thymus T cells.

Sequenced sample: thymocytes. All receptors come from a girl under three years old with a congenital heart defect.

This clone showed up just a few times. The chain uses TRBV14 and TRBJ2-5; TRBD1 aligns across 7 bases. Looked up from germline, CDR1 is SGHDN and CDR2 is FVKESK. V dropped 4 bases and J dropped 5; count of bases not matched to a gene: 10. CDR3 length equals 15 residues. CDR3 region: CASSRFEGGLETQYF. The CDR3 DNA sequence: TGTGCCAGCAGCCGGTTTGAAGGGGGCCTGGAGACCCAGTACTTC.

V and J are TRBV4-1 and TRBJ2-7, with D hard to call. CDR1 MGHRA and CDR2 YSYEKL come from the germline V gene. This CDR3 is 16 amino acids long. V was pared by 0 bases and J by 3 bases, with 15 bases between. The CDR3 DNA reads TGCGCCAGCAGCCAAGATCTCGGCGGCAGTTACTACGAGCAGTACTTC. Protein sequence: CASSQDLGGSYYEQYF.

This chain links TRBV27 with TRBJ2-7, with D maybe TRBD2 (6 bases). This CDR3 contains 14 residues. Germline V gives CDR1 MNHEY, CDR2 SMNVEV (reference sequence). V was pared by 6 bases and J by 1 base, with 13 bases between. CDR3 in DNA: TGTGCCAGCAGACGGCCGGCGGGGTCCTACGAGCAGTACTTC. It specifies CASRRPAGSYEQYF.

This chain links TRBV5-4 with TRBJ2-5; D may be TRBD2 (5 bases). This CDR3 has 14 amino acids. Germline CDR1 and CDR2: SGHNT and YYREEE (reference sequence). V lost 4 bases and J 8 bases, leaving 18 bases between the germline ends. The DNA of the CDR3 is TGTGCCAGCAGCCACGGACTGACGCTTGAAACCCAGTACTTC. Its translation: CASSHGLTLETQYF.

This clone has more than one count but fewer than ten. The rearrangement uses TRBV7-6 and TRBJ1-3, with TRBD1 matching 7 bases. The CDR3 is 16 amino acids. Germline V lookup: CDR1 SGHVS, CDR2 FNYEAQ. V was pared by 5 bases and J by 4 bases, with 11 bases of the junction left unmatched. The CDR3 DNA reads TGTGCCAGCAGCGGCCGACAGGGTCCGGGGGGAAACACCATATATTTT. As protein: CASSGRQGPGGNTIYF.

V gene TRBV6-6 combines with J gene TRBJ1-1; D is perhaps TRBD1 (6 bases). The CDR3 is 14 amino acids. Per the germline V gene, CDR1 is MNHNY and CDR2 is SVGAGI (reference sequence). V was pared by 2 bases and J by 1 base, with 8 bases between. CDR3 sequence reads: CASSYQGPNTEAFF. DNA of the CDR3: TGTGCCAGCAGTTACCAGGGGCCGAACACTGAAGCTTTCTTT.

This clone has a single count. The chain joins TRBV11-2 to TRBJ2-1, with TRBD2 identical over 7 bases. The V gene end was trimmed by 3 bases and the J gene end by 12 bases; junction bases not matched to a gene: 14. Germline loops: CDR1 SGHAT, CDR2 FQNNGV. This CDR3 contains 15 residues. The CDR3 sequence is CASSFLASGLSGQFF. The CDR3 DNA follows: TGTGCCAGCAGCTTTCTGGCTAGCGGCCTGTCCGGGCAGTTCTTC.

The chain uses TRBV7-2 and TRBJ2-3; 10 positions match TRBD2. V lost 2 bases, J lost 6 bases, and 8 bases stayed unmatched. From germline, CDR1 is SGHTA and CDR2 FQGNSA. This CDR3 is 16 amino acids long. CDR3 sequence reads: CASSLLSSGGGDTQYF. The CDR3 DNA is TGTGCCAGCAGCTTACTGTCCAGCGGGGGGGGCGATACGCAGTATTTT.

The V and J genes are TRBV2 and TRBJ2-2, with a tentative D call TRBD2 (5 bases). This CDR3 has 19 residues. CDR1 is SNHLY and CDR2 is FYNNEI in the germline V gene. With 10 bases removed from V and 1 base from J, the gap between germline ends came to 28 bases. CDR3 in DNA: TGTGCCACCGAAGCTTCTATAGCGATCCCAAAACAGAACACCGGGGAGCTGTTTTTT. Translated: CATEASIAIPKQNTGELFF.

The chain is built from TRBV18 and TRBJ1-1; 7 bases map to TRBD1. The CDR3 covers 14 residues. V lost 9 bases and J lost 5; bases outside the gene matches: 12. Germline CDR1 KGHSH, CDR2 LQKENI. Here the CDR3 reads CARLTRGRRTEAFF. CDR3 coding DNA: TGTGCCAGACTCACGAGGGGGCGGAGGACTGAAGCTTTCTTT.

The chain carries TRBV7-9 and TRBJ1-2; D is uncertain. CDR3 size: 19 residues. V was shortened by 6 bases and J by 2 bases, with 28 bases between the two germline ends. Germline values: CDR1 SEHNR, CDR2 FQNEAQ (reference sequence). CDR3 amino acids: CASSCSHIMMAGRNYGYTF. The CDR3 DNA is TGTGCCAGCAGTTGCTCGCATATTATGATGGCAGGCCGCAACTATGGCTACACCTTC.

Only one count was recorded for this clone. J is TRBJ2-2 and V is TRBV6-1; TRBD2 aligns across 12 bases. Germline V gene sequence: CDR1 MNHNS, CDR2 SASEGT. V gave up 4 bases and J gave up 1 base; unmatched junction bases: 7. There are 18 residues in the CDR3. The CDR3, as DNA: TGTGCCAGCAGTGGGACTAGCGGGGAATGGGAGAACACCGGGGAGCTGTTTTTT. As protein: CASSGTSGEWENTGELFF.

The chain joins TRBV7-9 to TRBJ2-7; TRBD2 is a possible D gene (6 bases). Germline CDR1 reads SEHNR; CDR2 reads FQNEAQ (reference sequence). This CDR3 contains 14 residues. V was pared by 5 bases and J by 2 bases, with 13 bases between. CDR3: CASSLSGGTYEQYF. CDR3 nucleotides: TGTGCCAGCAGCCTTAGCGGAGGCACCTACGAGCAGTACTTC.

The chain combines TRBV7-9 with TRBJ2-2, with a tentative D call TRBD1 (5 bases). Trimming cost V 5 bases and J 5 bases, with 18 bases left between them. This CDR3 is 16 amino acids long. CDR1 is SEHNR and CDR2 is FQNEAQ in the germline V gene (reference sequence). For the CDR3, the DNA is TGTGCCAGCAGCGCGCTCTTAGGGGCGCGGACCGGGGAGCTGTTTTTT. Encoded protein: CASSALLGARTGELFF.

The J gene is TRBJ1-4, the V gene TRBV19; possibly TRBD1 for D (6 bases). Germline CDR1 LNHDA, CDR2 SQIVND (reference sequence). V gave up 8 bases and J gave up 4 bases, with 11 bases separating them. The CDR3 is 13 residues long. The CDR3 DNA reads TGTGCCAGTCGGACAGCGGATAATGAAAAACTGTTTTTT. This gives the protein CASRTADNEKLFF.

This clone was recorded a few times. V is TRBV28 and J is TRBJ1-5; no firm D call. The germline V and J ends were trimmed by 6 bases and 2 bases, with 14 bases remaining between them. CDR1 and CDR2 from the germline V gene are MDHEN and SYDVKM. This CDR3 contains 15 residues. The CDR3, as DNA: TGTGCCAGCAGGTTCGCCAACCCGGGCAATCAGCCCCAGCATTTT. This encodes CASRFANPGNQPQHF.

The chain joins TRBV14 to TRBJ2-7; 7 positions agree with TRBD1. Germline CDR1 reads SGHDN; CDR2 reads FVKESK. The CDR3 length is 17 residues. V lost 0 bases to trimming and J lost 1 base; unmatched junction nucleotides: 9. Here the CDR3 DNA reads TGTGCCAGCAGCCAAGACCCCGAGGGGGCAAAGTCCTACGAGCAGTACTTC. This translates into CASSQDPEGAKSYEQYF.

This chain joins TRBV7-9 and TRBJ1-1; the D gene is possibly TRBD1 (6 bases). Germline lookup yields CDR1 SEHNR and CDR2 FQNEAQ (reference sequence). This CDR3 contains 15 residues. Trimming cost V 1 base and J 2 bases, with 11 bases left between them. CDR3 residues: CASSLGGGGNTEAFF. The CDR3 DNA follows: TGTGCCAGCAGCTTAGGGGGAGGGGGAAACACTGAAGCTTTCTTT.

This rearrangement joins TRBV19 to TRBJ1-1; D gene ambiguous. V was trimmed by 4 bases and J by 1 base, leaving 13 bases between them. The CDR3 is 15 residues long. Germline V gene data show CDR1 as LNHDA and CDR2 as SQIVND (reference sequence). CDR3 loop: CASSTPREENTEAFF. The CDR3 DNA is TGTGCCAGTAGTACCCCTCGGGAAGAGAACACTGAAGCTTTCTTT. Full variable domain (missing parts from reference TRBV19 and TRBJ1-1): DGGITQSPKYLFRKEGQNVTLSCEQNLNHDAMYWYRQDPGQGLRLIYYSQIVNDFQKGDIAEGYSVSREKKESFPLTVTSAQKNPTAFYLCASSTPREENTEAFFGQGTRLTVV.

The chain carries TRBV27 and TRBJ2-2; 8 positions agree with TRBD1. The V and J ends lost 4 bases and 5 bases, in that order; junction bases with no gene match: 6. The germline V gene encodes CDR1 MNHEY and CDR2 SMNVEV (reference sequence). The CDR3 covers 15 residues. The CDR3 is CASSSGQGVTGELFF. CDR3 DNA: TGTGCCAGCAGTTCAGGACAGGGAGTAACCGGGGAGCTGTTTTTT.